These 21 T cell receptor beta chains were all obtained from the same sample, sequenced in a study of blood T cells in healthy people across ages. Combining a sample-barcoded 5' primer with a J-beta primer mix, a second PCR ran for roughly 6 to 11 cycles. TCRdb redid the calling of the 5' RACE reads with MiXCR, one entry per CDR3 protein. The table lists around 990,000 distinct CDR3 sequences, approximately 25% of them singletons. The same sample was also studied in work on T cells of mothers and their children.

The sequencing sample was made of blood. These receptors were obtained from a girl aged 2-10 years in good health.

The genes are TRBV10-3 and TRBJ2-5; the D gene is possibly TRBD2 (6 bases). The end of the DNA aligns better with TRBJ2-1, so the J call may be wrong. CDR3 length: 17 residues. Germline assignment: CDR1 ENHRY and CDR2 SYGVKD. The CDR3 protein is CATMTGWIQEGGNEQFF. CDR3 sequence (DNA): TGTGCCACCATGACGGGGTGGATCCAGGAGGGTGGCAATGAGCAGTTCTTC.

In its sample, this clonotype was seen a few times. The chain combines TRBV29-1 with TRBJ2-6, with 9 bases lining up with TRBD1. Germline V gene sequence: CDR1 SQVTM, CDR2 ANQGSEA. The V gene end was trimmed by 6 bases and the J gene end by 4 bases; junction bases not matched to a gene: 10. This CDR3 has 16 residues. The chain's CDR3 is CSVGYRGRRGANVLTF. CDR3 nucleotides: TGCAGCGTGGGTTACAGGGGGCGCAGAGGGGCCAACGTCCTGACTTTC.

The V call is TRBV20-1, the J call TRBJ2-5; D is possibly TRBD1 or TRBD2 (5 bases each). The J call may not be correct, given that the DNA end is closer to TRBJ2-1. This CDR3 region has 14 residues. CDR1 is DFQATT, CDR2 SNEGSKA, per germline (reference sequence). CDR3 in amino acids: CSAPGTRGSNEQFF. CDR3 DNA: TGCAGTGCACCCGGGACCAGAGGGTCCAATGAGCAGTTCTTC.

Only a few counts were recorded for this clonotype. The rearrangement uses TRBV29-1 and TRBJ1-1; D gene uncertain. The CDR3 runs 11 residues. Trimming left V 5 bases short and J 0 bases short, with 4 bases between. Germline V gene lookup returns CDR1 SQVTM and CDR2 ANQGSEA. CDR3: CSVRVNTEAFF. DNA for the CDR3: TGCAGCGTTCGGGTGAACACTGAAGCTTTCTTT.

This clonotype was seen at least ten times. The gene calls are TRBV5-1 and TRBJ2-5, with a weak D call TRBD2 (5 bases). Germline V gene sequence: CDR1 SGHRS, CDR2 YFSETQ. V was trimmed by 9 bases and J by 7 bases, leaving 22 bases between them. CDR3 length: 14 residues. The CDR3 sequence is CATAFEGPSTTQYF. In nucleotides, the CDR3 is TGCGCCACCGCCTTCGAGGGCCCCTCAACGACCCAGTACTTC.

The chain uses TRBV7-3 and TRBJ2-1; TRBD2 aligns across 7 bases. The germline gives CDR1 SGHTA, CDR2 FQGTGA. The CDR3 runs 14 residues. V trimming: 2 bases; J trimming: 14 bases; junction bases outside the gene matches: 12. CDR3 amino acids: CASSLRAGQGKKFF. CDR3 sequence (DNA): TGTGCCAGCAGCTTACGAGCGGGGCAAGGGAAGAAGTTCTTC.

This CDR3 is CASSQGTSGRIYEQYF. The DNA of the CDR3 is TGCGCCAGCAGCCAAGGAACTAGCGGGAGAATCTACGAGCAGTACTTC. The chain joins TRBV4-1 to TRBJ2-5; TRBD2 aligns across 11 bases. The J call may be incorrect, as the DNA end agrees better with TRBJ2-7. The CDR3 runs to 16 residues. From germline, CDR1 is MGHRA and CDR2 YSYEKL.

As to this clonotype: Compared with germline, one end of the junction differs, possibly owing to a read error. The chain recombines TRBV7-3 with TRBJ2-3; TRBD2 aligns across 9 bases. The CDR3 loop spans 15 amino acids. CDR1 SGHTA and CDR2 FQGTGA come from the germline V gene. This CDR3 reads CTSSESGRWRDTQYF. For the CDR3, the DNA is TGTACCAGCAGTGAAAGCGGGAGGTGGAGAGATACGCAGTATTTT.

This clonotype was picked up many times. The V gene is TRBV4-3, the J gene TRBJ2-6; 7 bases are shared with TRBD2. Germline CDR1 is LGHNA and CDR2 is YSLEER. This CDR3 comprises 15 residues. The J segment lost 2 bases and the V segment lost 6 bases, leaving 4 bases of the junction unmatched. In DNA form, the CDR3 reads TGCGCCAGCAGTCCTGGACTAGCTGGGGCCAACGTCCTGACTTTC. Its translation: CASSPGLAGANVLTF.

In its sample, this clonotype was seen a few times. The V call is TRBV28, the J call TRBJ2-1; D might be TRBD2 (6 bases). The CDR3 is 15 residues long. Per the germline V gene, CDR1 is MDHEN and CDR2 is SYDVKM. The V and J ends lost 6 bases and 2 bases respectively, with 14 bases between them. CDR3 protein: CASSFFGRPYNEQFF. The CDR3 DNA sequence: TGTGCCAGCAGCTTTTTCGGGAGACCCTACAATGAGCAGTTCTTC. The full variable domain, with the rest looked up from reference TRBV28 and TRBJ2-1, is DVKVTQSSRYLVKRTGEKVFLECVQDMDHENMFWYRQDPGLGLRLIYFSYDVKMKEKGDIPEGYSVSREKKERFSLILESASTNQTSMYLCASSFFGRPYNEQFFGPGTRLTVL.

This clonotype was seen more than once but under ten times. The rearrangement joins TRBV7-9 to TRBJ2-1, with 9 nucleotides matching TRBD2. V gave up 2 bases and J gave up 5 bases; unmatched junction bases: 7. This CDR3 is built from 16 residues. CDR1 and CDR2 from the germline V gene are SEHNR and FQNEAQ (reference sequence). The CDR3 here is CASSLLAGGLDNEQFF. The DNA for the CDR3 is TGTGCCAGCAGCTTACTCGCGGGGGGGCTCGACAATGAGCAGTTCTTC.

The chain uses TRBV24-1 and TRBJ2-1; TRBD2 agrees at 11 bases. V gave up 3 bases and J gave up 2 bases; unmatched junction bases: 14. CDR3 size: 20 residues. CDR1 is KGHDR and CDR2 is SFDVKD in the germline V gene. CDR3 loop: CATSDPTGSGRVKTYNEQFF. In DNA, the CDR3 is TGTGCCACCAGTGATCCGACGGGTAGCGGGAGGGTAAAGACCTACAATGAGCAGTTCTTC.

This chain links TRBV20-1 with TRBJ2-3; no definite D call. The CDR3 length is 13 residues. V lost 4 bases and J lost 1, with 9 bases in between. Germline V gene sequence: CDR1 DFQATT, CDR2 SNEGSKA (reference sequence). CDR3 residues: CSAKSSGTDTQYF. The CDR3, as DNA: TGCAGTGCTAAATCGTCGGGCACAGATACGCAGTATTTT.

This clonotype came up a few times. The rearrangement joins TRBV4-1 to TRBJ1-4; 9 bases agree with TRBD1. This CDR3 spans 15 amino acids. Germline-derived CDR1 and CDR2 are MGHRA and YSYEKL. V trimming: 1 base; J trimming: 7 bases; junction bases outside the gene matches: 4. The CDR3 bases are TGCGCCAGCAGCCAAGTGGGACAGGGCTTTGAAAAACTGTTTTTT. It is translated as CASSQVGQGFEKLFF.

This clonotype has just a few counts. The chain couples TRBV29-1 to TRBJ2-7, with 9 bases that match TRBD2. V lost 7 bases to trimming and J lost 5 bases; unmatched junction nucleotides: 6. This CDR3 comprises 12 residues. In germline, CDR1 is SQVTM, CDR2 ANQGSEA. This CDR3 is CSATGTSNEQYF. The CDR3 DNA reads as TGCAGCGCCACCGGGACTAGCAACGAGCAGTACTTC.

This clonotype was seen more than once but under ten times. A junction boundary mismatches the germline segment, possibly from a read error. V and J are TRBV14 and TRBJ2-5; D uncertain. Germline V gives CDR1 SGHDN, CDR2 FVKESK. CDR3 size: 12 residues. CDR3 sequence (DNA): TGTGCCAGCAGCCAAGGTCTTGATGAGCAGCTCTTC. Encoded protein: CASSQGLDEQLF.

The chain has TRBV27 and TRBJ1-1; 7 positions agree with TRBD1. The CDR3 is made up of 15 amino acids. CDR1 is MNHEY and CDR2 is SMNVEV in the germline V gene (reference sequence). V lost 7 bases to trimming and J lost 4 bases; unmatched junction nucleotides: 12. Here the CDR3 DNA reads TGTGCCAGCATCCCAAAGACAGGGCAGGGCACTGAAGCTTTCTTT. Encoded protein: CASIPKTGQGTEAFF.

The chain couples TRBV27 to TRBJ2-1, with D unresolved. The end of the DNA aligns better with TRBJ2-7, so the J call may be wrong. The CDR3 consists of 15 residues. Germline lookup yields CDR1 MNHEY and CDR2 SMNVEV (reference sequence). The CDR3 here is CASSTDGVGSYEQYF. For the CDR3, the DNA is TGTGCCAGCAGTACGGACGGCGTCGGGTCCTACGAGCAGTACTTC.

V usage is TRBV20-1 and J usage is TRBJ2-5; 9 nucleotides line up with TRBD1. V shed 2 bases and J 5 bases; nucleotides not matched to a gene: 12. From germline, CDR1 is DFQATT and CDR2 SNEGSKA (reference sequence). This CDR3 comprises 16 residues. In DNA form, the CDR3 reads TGCAGTGCTAGAACCCTACAGGGGGCGCTTGGGGAGACCCAGTACTTC. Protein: CSARTLQGALGETQYF.

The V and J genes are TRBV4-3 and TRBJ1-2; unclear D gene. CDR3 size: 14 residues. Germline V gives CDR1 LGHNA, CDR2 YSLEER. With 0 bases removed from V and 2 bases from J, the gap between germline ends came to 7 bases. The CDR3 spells CASSQDGLNYGYTF. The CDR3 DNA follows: TGCGCCAGCAGCCAAGATGGCCTAAACTATGGCTACACCTTC.

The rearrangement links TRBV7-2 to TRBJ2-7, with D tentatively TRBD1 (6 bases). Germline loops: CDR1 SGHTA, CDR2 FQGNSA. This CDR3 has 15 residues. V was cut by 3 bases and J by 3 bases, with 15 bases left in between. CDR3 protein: CASSFTRGSFYEQYF. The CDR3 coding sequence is TGTGCCAGCAGCTTCACAAGGGGGTCATTCTACGAGCAGTACTTC.